A selection of T cell receptor beta chains follows, all from one sample in a study of a mutant IDH1 vaccine in newly diagnosed glioma. The antigens of these receptors remain unknown. The method was immunoSEQ multiplex PCR; TCRdb's version includes in-frame clones alone and lacks a portion of them. Of roughly 56,000 clones listed, 76% are singletons. The material sequenced was PBMCs, taken from a glioma patient whose treatment included an IDH1 peptide vaccine. The receptors were sampled from a woman between 40 and 55 years old with glioma. Some clones in this sample may be carry-over from other donors' samples. Each CDR3 is given with its conserved first and last residue. The D gene is left open where the match is weak. Rows may omit the clone size; those that give it use once, few, many or a size class.

j_gene	len	d_gene	abundance	v_gene	CDR3aa	CDR3nt
TRBJ2-7	16	.	.	TRBV25-1	CASSGGPTNSSYEQYF	TGTGCCAGCAGTGGAGGGCCGACAAACAGCTCCTACGAGCAGTACTTC
TRBJ2-7	16	TRBD1	few	TRBV6-4	CASSSRDRAWIREQYF	TGTGCCAGCAGTTCCCGGGACAGGGCGTGGATTAGAGAGCAGTACTTC
TRBJ2-1	17	.	.	TRBV9	CASSVHPEGSSYNEQFF	TGTGCCAGCAGCGTACATCCGGAGGGTTCGTCATACAATGAGCAGTTCTTC
TRBJ1-2	13	TRBD1	.	TRBV2	CASSRTGGTDYTF	TGTGCCAGCAGTCGGACAGGGGGTACTGACTACACCTTC
TRBJ2-7	14	TRBD1	.	TRBV5-1	CASSSGTGVYEQYF	TGCGCCAGCAGCTCCGGGACAGGGGTCTACGAGCAGTACTTC
TRBJ2-3	13	.	.	TRBV2	CASSTSLRDTQYF	TGTGCCAGCAGTACTAGCTTGCGAGATACGCAGTATTTT
TRBJ1-4	14	TRBD1	.	TRBV12-5	CASGSQGEEEKLFF	TGTGCTAGTGGTTCGCAGGGGGAAGAGGAAAAACTGTTTTTT
TRBJ1-4	14	.	.	TRBV7-9	CASSFGTNNEKLFF	TGTGCCAGCAGCTTCGGGACCAATAATGAAAAACTGTTTTTT
TRBJ1-4	13	.	.	TRBV28	CASSLDSNEKLFF	TGTGCCAGCAGCCTAGACAGTAATGAAAAACTGTTTTTT
TRBJ1-4	15	TRBD1	.	TRBV2	CASSDPGQGTEKLFF	TGTGCCAGCAGTGATCCGGGACAGGGTACTGAAAAACTGTTTTTT
TRBJ2-1	14	TRBD2	.	TRBV10-1	CASSGGIPTNEQFF	TGCGCCAGCAGCGGGGGGATACCTACCAATGAGCAGTTCTTC
TRBJ1-2	13	.	.	TRBV4-1	CASSQALNYGYTF	TGCGCCAGCAGCCAAGCCTTAAACTATGGCTACACCTTC
TRBJ2-6	15	TRBD1	few	TRBV25-1	CASSATGTGANVLTF	TGTGCCAGCAGTGCGACAGGGACTGGGGCCAACGTCCTGACTTTC
TRBJ1-4	12	.	.	TRBV29-1	CSVSGVGEKLFF	TGCAGCGTCTCGGGGGTAGGCGAAAAACTGTTTTTT
TRBJ2-5	11	.	.	TRBV19	CASSIRETQYF	TGTGCCAGTAGTATTCGGGAGACCCAGTACTTC
TRBJ2-1	13	.	.	TRBV5-1	CASSLRGYNEQFF	TGCGCCAGCAGCTTGCGGGGTTACAATGAGCAGTTCTTC
TRBJ2-3	16	TRBD2	.	TRBV10-3	CAIGGTSGGDTDTQYF	TGTGCCATCGGGGGGACTAGCGGGGGGGACACAGATACGCAGTATTTT
TRBJ1-2	14	TRBD1	.	TRBV6-1	CASSLRQGNYGYTF	TGTGCCAGCAGCCTAAGACAGGGGAACTATGGCTACACCTTC
TRBJ2-7	13	.	.	TRBV13	CASSLVRGREQYF	TGTGCCAGCAGCTTAGTGCGGGGAAGGGAGCAGTACTTC
TRBJ2-2	15	.	.	TRBV6-5	CASSLDQMRTGELFF	TGTGCCAGCAGCTTAGACCAAATGAGGACCGGGGAGCTGTTTTTT
TRBJ1-2	14	TRBD1	.	TRBV25-1	CASSGGTGRHGYTF	TGTGCCAGCAGTGGAGGGACAGGCAGGCATGGCTACACCTTC
TRBJ1-2	13	.	.	TRBV7-2	CASSFGRDRGYTF	TGTGCCAGCAGCTTTGGTCGAGATCGTGGCTACACCTTC
TRBJ1-1	15	.	.	TRBV9	CASSPQEGMNTEAFF	TGTGCCAGCAGCCCCCAGGAAGGGATGAACACTGAAGCTTTCTTT
TRBJ1-4	18	TRBD1	.	TRBV11-2	CASSSLRDRVRWNEKLFF	TGTGCCAGCAGCTCCCTCCGGGACAGGGTGCGATGGAATGAAAAACTGTTTTTT
TRBJ2-7	15	TRBD2	.	TRBV6-5	CASRALLTSGGIQYF	TGTGCCAGCAGAGCTTTGTTGACTAGCGGGGGGATACAGTACTTC
TRBJ1-1	13	TRBD1	.	TRBV7-8	CASSSSGQYEAFF	TGTGCCAGCAGCTCTTCGGGACAGTATGAAGCTTTCTTT
TRBJ1-5	15	.	.	TRBV2	CASSELTDSNQPQHF	TGTGCCAGCAGTGAACTGACGGATAGCAATCAGCCCCAGCATTTT
TRBJ2-2	15	TRBD2	few	TRBV9	CASSPSGGHTGELFF	TGTGCCAGCAGCCCAAGCGGGGGTCACACCGGGGAGCTGTTTTTT
TRBJ2-7	13	.	.	TRBV10-2	CASGIGRGHEQYF	TGCGCCAGCGGTATTGGGCGGGGCCACGAGCAGTACTTC
TRBJ1-2	13	.	.	TRBV18	CASSVQGNEGYTF	TGTGCCAGCTCAGTTCAGGGAAATGAAGGCTACACCTTC
TRBJ2-5	15	TRBD2	.	TRBV7-2	CASSLVTRGGETQYF	TGTGCCAGCAGCTTAGTAACGCGGGGAGGGGAGACCCAGTACTTC
TRBJ2-7	15	TRBD2	.	TRBV9	CASSVGTSATYEQYF	TGTGCCAGCAGCGTAGGGACTAGCGCCACCTACGAGCAGTACTTC
TRBJ1-2	13	.	.	TRBV4-3	CASSQGMNGGYTF	TGCGCCAGCAGCCAGGGGATGAACGGTGGCTACACCTTC
TRBJ2-3	14	.	.	TRBV11-2	CASSRSSSTDTQYF	TGTGCCAGCAGCAGATCGTCTAGCACAGATACGCAGTATTTT
TRBJ2-1	13	.	.	TRBV6-5	CASSLDNGNEQFF	TGTGCCAGCAGTCTCGATAACGGCAATGAGCAATTCTTC
TRBJ2-2	14	.	.	TRBV27	CASSLMVNTGELFF	TGTGCCAGCAGTTTAATGGTAAACACCGGGGAGCTGTTTTTT
TRBJ1-2	14	TRBD1	.	TRBV7-2	CASSSGQGKYGYTF	TGTGCCAGCAGCTCAGGACAGGGAAAGTATGGCTACACCTTC
TRBJ2-7	15	TRBD2	.	TRBV7-8	CASSPRTSRFDEQYF	TGTGCCAGCAGCCCCAGGACTAGCAGGTTCGACGAGCAGTACTTC
TRBJ1-3	16	TRBD1	.	TRBV7-9	CASSSSTGHSGNTIYF	TGTGCCAGCAGCTCTTCGACAGGGCACTCTGGAAACACCATATATTTT
TRBJ1-5	14	.	.	TRBV19	CASSPGHPNQPQHF	TGTGCCAGTAGTCCGGGACACCCCAATCAGCCCCAGCATTTT
TRBJ2-5	18	TRBD1	.	TRBV2	CASSESLARGRTQETQYF	TGTGCCAGCAGTGAAAGTTTGGCCAGGGGGCGGACTCAAGAGACCCAGTACTTC
TRBJ1-1	16	TRBD1	.	TRBV5-5	CASSLTGGIPPTEAFF	TGTGCCAGCAGCTTGACAGGGGGCATTCCCCCCACTGAAGCTTTCTTT
TRBJ1-5	16	.	few	TRBV7-6	CASSLGVGRVNQPQHF	TGTGCCAGCAGCTTAGGAGTTGGCAGGGTCAATCAGCCCCAGCATTTT
TRBJ2-1	14	.	.	TRBV15	CATSLRTSMGEQFF	TGTGCCACCAGCTTACGTACCTCGATGGGGGAGCAGTTCTTC
TRBJ1-1	13	.	.	TRBV11-1	CASIGGSSTEAFF	TGTGCCAGCATAGGAGGGTCGAGCACTGAAGCTTTCTTT
TRBJ1-3	16	.	.	TRBV2	CASTSDGGGFRNTIYF	TGTGCCAGCACTTCAGACGGCGGGGGCTTTAGAAACACCATATATTTT
TRBJ2-6	15	.	.	TRBV5-1	CASSPGTAGANVLTF	TGCGCCAGCAGTCCAGGGACGGCTGGGGCCAACGTCCTGACTTTC
TRBJ2-3	14	.	.	TRBV30	CAWRGKASTDTQYF	TGTGCCTGGAGAGGTAAAGCTAGCACAGATACGCAGTATTTT
TRBJ1-5	16	.	few	TRBV5-5	CASSLGPGPGNQPQHF	TGTGCCAGCAGCTTGGGGCCGGGGCCGGGCAATCAGCCCCAGCATTTT
TRBJ1-2	12	.	once	TRBV19	CASGGANYGYTF	TGTGCCAGTGGGGGAGCTAACTATGGCTACACCTTC
TRBJ1-2	12	.	.	TRBV9	CASSQEDGGYTF	TGTGCCAGCAGCCAAGAGGACGGGGGCTACACCTTC
TRBJ2-2	12	.	.	TRBV18	CASSKDTGELFF	TGTGCCAGCTCAAAAGACACCGGGGAGCTGTTTTTT
TRBJ2-7	14	.	.	TRBV5-6	CASSLLVTSYEQYF	TGTGCCAGCAGCTTGCTGGTTACTTCCTACGAGCAGTACTTC
TRBJ2-2	13	TRBD1	.	TRBV19	CASSRTGIGELFF	TGTGCCAGTAGTAGGACAGGGATCGGGGAGCTGTTTTTT